This passage covers 3 T cell receptor beta chains from one sample sequenced in a study of T cells in Graves' hyperthyroidism and ophthalmopathy. Researchers amplified the TCR beta CDR3 regions from RNA transcripts. The primer set for the first-round RT-PCR of the TCR CDR3 was HTBI. TCRdb reprocessed the multiplex PCR reads via MiXCR and lists one record per CDR3 protein. The table includes about 400,000 distinct CDR3 sequences, more than 12% detected once. Sample: blood. Receptor source: a woman in her twenties or thirties with Graves' ophthalmopathy.

In this sample, this clonotype turned up many times. CDR3 in amino acids: CSVVSRSKTPTNTEAFF. The CDR3 nucleotides are TGCAGCGTTGTGTCCCGGTCGAAAACTCCGACGAACACTGAAGCTTTCTTT. V and J are TRBV29-1 and TRBJ1-1; D is unclear. The CDR3 extends over 17 amino acids. V dropped 4 bases and J dropped 1 base, with 22 bases sitting between them. CDR1 and CDR2 from the germline V gene are SQVTM and ANQGSEA.

The chain couples TRBV24-1 to TRBJ1-1; 7 bases fit TRBD1. CDR3 size: 13 residues. V gave up 3 bases and J gave up 9 bases; unmatched junction bases: 6. The V gene's germline CDR1 is KGHDR and CDR2 SFDVKD. CDR3 region: CATSDRNRGKAFF. The CDR3 DNA is TGTGCCACCAGTGATAGGAACAGGGGAAAAGCTTTCTTT.

This clonotype came up a few times. This chain uses TRBV19 with TRBJ1-1; D remains ambiguous. Germline V CDR1 and CDR2: LNHDA, SQIVND (reference sequence). Trimming left V 6 bases short and J 2 bases short, with 13 bases between. The CDR3 consists of 14 residues. The CDR3: CASSRVGLNTEAFF. The CDR3 DNA sequence: TGTGCCAGTAGCCGCGTAGGGTTAAACACTGAAGCTTTCTTT.